This TCR beta chain was retrieved from a study of technical replicates of blood from a handful of donors. TCRdb's table, derived via immunoSEQ multiplex PCR, lists solely in-frame clones and lacks some. This sample has tens of thousands of clones; just over 90% occur once, and the top ten carry 0.27%. The origin of this receptor is a human donor in good health. Material: T cells isolated from PBMCs.

CDR3 sequence: CASSVVAGSNTGELFF. CDR3 bases: TGTGCCAGCAGCGTAGTTGCGGGATCGAACACCGGGGAGCTGTTTTTT. The rearrangement joins TRBV9 to TRBJ2-2; maybe TRBD2 (6 bases). Trimming pared 0 bases from V and 0 bases from J, leaving 9 bases between. The CDR3 is made up of 16 amino acids. Germline lookup yields CDR1 SGDLS and CDR2 YYNGEE.